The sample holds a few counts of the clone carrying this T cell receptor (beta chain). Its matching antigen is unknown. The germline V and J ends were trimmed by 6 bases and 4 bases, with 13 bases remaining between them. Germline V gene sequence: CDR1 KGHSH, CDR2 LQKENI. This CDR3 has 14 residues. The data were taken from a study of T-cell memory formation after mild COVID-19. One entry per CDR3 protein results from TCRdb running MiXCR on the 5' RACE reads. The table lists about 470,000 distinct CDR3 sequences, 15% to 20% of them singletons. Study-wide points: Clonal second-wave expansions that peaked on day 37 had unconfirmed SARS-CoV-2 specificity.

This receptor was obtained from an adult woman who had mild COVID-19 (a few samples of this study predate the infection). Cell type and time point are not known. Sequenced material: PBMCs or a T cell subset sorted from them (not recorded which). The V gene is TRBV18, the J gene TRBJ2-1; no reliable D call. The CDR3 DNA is TGTGCCAGCTCCCCGGCCTCAACATACAATGAGCAGTTCTTC. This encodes CASSPASTYNEQFF.